A single sample gave rise to the 24 T cell receptor beta chains below, sequenced in a study of spatial heterogeneity in lung cancer. Study-level points and caveats: Counts of expanded intratumoral alpha and beta TCRs tracked tumor mutation counts.

Documented time point: sample taken at primary tumor resection. TCRdb re-called the 5' RACE reads through MiXCR, storing one row per CDR3 protein. The sample includes 9,500 to 11,000 distinct CDR3 sequences, 10% to 15% of them seen just once. Their antigens remain unidentified. This specimen was lung tumor tissue, taken at surgery. These receptors originate from a male donor with early-stage non-small cell lung cancer.

Turning to this clonotype: Found in a library prepared for alpha chains, this beta chain is an off-target read, and its abundance has little meaning. The CDR3 is CASAGQGGTEAFF. The CDR3 bases are TGTGCCAGCGCCGGGCAGGGCGGAACTGAAGCTTTCTTT. This rearrangement joins TRBV6-1 to TRBJ1-1, with a tentative D call TRBD1 (5 bases). The ends were cut back, 8 bases at V and 5 bases at J, with 15 bases in the middle. Germline V gene data show CDR1 as MNHNS and CDR2 as SASEGT. This CDR3 contains 13 residues.

This clonotype rates as medium-sized. With the library built for alpha chains, this beta chain is off target and its frequency is not meaningful. This chain joins TRBV20-1 and TRBJ2-7; D gene unclear. The V end lost 0 bases, the J end lost 2 bases, and 14 bases lay between the germline ends. Per the germline V gene, CDR1 is DFQATT and CDR2 is SNEGSKA (reference sequence). This CDR3 region has 15 residues. Here the CDR3 DNA reads TGCAGTGCTAGAGATCAAGGGCTACGACCCTACGAGCAGTACTTC. The encoded protein is CSARDQGLRPYEQYF.

This clonotype came up many times. The library was built for alpha chains, so this beta chain is an off-target read and its size means little. V is TRBV10-3 and J is TRBJ2-5, with 8 bases identical to TRBD2. CDR1 ENHRY and CDR2 SYGVKD come from the germline V gene. The CDR3 loop spans 15 amino acids. J lost 5 bases, V lost 0 bases, and 5 bases had no gene match. The CDR3 DNA follows: TGTGCCATCAGTGAGTCAACTAGCGGAGAGGAGACCCAGTACTTC. This sequence encodes CAISESTSGEETQYF.

This clonotype was found many times. This beta chain slipped into a library made for alpha chains as a stray read, so its size is not meaningful. This chain links TRBV6-5 with TRBJ2-3; D is perhaps TRBD1 (6 bases). CDR3 size: 16 residues. The germline gives CDR1 MNHEY, CDR2 SVGAGI. Trimming took 0 bases from V and 8 from J, leaving 18 bases between them. The CDR3 reads CASSYSTGTQGSTQYF. In nucleotides, the CDR3 is TGTGCCAGCAGTTACTCCACCGGGACCCAGGGGAGTACGCAGTATTTT.

This clonotype is labeled as medium-sized. This beta chain turned up in a library designed for alpha chains; as an off-target read, its abundance says little. The chain links TRBV12-3 or TRBV12-4 to TRBJ2-1; 11 positions match TRBD2. The CDR3 extends over 16 amino acids. J lost 6 bases, V lost 10 bases, and 14 bases had no gene match. The CDR3 sequence: CATDSPSGRSGNEQFF. The DNA of the CDR3 is TGTGCCACCGACTCCCCTAGCGGGAGGAGTGGCAATGAGCAGTTCTTC.

In regard to this clonotype: Because this beta chain is a stray read in a library intended to capture alpha chains, its abundance should not be given much weight. This chain uses TRBV20-1 with TRBJ1-2, with 9 nucleotides matching TRBD1. After removal of 5 bases from V and 4 bases from J, the junction contained 2 bases not matched to a gene. CDR1 and CDR2 from the germline V gene are DFQATT and SNEGSKA (reference sequence). This CDR3 contains 12 residues. Here the CDR3 reads CSADRGGYGYTF. CDR3 nucleotides: TGCAGTGCTGACAGGGGGGGCTATGGCTACACCTTC.

This clonotype was seen many times. This beta chain came through as a stray read in a library set up for alpha chains, and its size says little. This chain joins TRBV12-3 or TRBV12-4 and TRBJ1-1; the D gene is possibly TRBD1 (5 bases). There are 12 residues in the CDR3. Trimming cost V 6 bases and J 7 bases, with 12 bases left between them. Here the CDR3 DNA reads TGTGCCAGCAGCGGGGCGGGGGATGAAGCTTTCTTT. This gives the protein CASSGAGDEAFF.

Judged by abundance, this clonotype is medium-sized. Because the library targeted alpha chains, this beta chain is an off-target read whose size means little. CDR3 in DNA: TGCGCCAGCAGCTCTTCGACAACACCAGGGAACACCATATATTTT. Its translation: CASSSSTTPGNTIYF. The gene calls are TRBV5-1 and TRBJ1-3, with D tentatively TRBD1 (5 bases). Trimming left V 3 bases short and J 7 bases short, with 17 bases between. CDR1 is SGHRS and CDR2 is YFSETQ in the germline V gene. The CDR3 extends over 15 amino acids.

A few counts support this clonotype. Because the library targeted alpha chains, this beta chain is an off-target read whose size means little. The gene calls are TRBV6-5 and TRBJ2-7, with a possible D match to TRBD1 (6 bases). The CDR3 has 12 amino acids. The germline CDR1 and CDR2 sequences are MNHEY and SVGAGI. V was trimmed by 4 bases and J by 6 bases, leaving 10 bases between them. The CDR3, as DNA: TGTGCCAGCAGTTTCAGGGGCGGCGAGCAGTACTTC. Its translation is CASSFRGGEQYF.

This clonotype was observed many times. This beta chain was picked up by a library intended for alpha chains and is off target, so its count carries little meaning. The chain employs TRBV20-1 and TRBJ2-3; 8 nucleotides match TRBD2. Germline CDR1 is DFQATT and CDR2 is SNEGSKA (reference sequence). This CDR3 region has 15 residues. Unmatched junction bases numbered 8, after V lost 0 bases and J lost 6 bases. As DNA, the CDR3 is TGCAGTGCTAGAGAATTTGGGCTAGCGGGCGATACGCAGTATTTT. The encoded protein is CSAREFGLAGDTQYF.

For this clonotype: The size of this beta chain means little, since it is a stray read in a library made for alpha chains. The rearrangement uses TRBV20-1 and TRBJ2-3, with no clear D. V gave up 3 bases and J gave up 6 bases, with 19 bases separating them. Germline CDR1 and CDR2: DFQATT and SNEGSKA (reference sequence). This CDR3 region has 15 residues. The CDR3 loop is CSASRRFHLGDTQYF. The CDR3 region has the DNA TGCAGTGCTAGCCGGAGATTCCACCTAGGGGATACGCAGTATTTT.

This clonotype was counted many times. The size of this beta chain means little, since it is a stray read in a library made for alpha chains. The chain is built from TRBV12-3 or TRBV12-4 and TRBJ1-5; no clear D gene. This CDR3 has 13 amino acids. V dropped 2 bases and J dropped 5 bases, with 7 bases sitting between them. CDR3 nucleotide sequence: TGTGCCAGCAGTTTAAACGCCGATCAGCCCCAGCATTTT. Amino acid sequence: CASSLNADQPQHF.

This clonotype appeared many times. This beta chain slipped into a library made for alpha chains as a stray read, so its size is not meaningful. This chain connects TRBV20-1 to TRBJ1-1, with 9 bases fitting TRBD1. CDR1 is DFQATT and CDR2 is SNEGSKA in the germline V gene (reference sequence). V was pared by 0 bases and J by 3 bases, with 2 bases of the junction left unmatched. CDR3 size: 14 residues. The CDR3 DNA reads as TGCAGTGCTAGAGATGGGACAGGGCACACTGAAGCTTTCTTT. Amino acids: CSARDGTGHTEAFF.

This clonotype was observed many times. This beta chain represents an off-target read in a library built for alpha chains; its size is of limited meaning. The V call is TRBV7-6, the J call TRBJ2-7, with D unclear. Trimming cost V 1 base and J 5 bases, with 9 bases left between them. CDR1 is SGHVS, CDR2 FNYEAQ, per germline. This CDR3 region has 13 residues. CDR3 in DNA: TGTGCCAGCAGCTTAGTGATCAGGCACGAGCAGTACTTC. Translation: CASSLVIRHEQYF. The complete variable domain, with remaining parts taken from reference TRBV7-6 and TRBJ2-7, reads GAGVSQSPRYKVTKRGQDVALRCDPISGHVSLYWYRQALGQGPEFLTYFNYEAQQDKSGLPNDRFSAERPEGSISTLTIQRTEQRDSAMYRCASSLVIRHEQYFGPGTRLTVT.

This clonotype is medium-sized in the sample. This beta chain is an off-target read within a library intended for alpha chains, so its frequency means little. The genes are TRBV12-3 or TRBV12-4 and TRBJ2-3; D ambiguous. The CDR3 sequence is 14 residues long. V lost 1 base to trimming and J lost 1 base, with 6 bases between them. The CDR3 here is CASSLVVGTDTQYF. The CDR3 DNA is TGTGCCAGCAGTTTAGTTGTGGGCACAGATACGCAGTATTTT.

This clonotype has a count of ten or more. Because the library targeted alpha chains, this beta chain is an off-target read whose size means little. The chain combines TRBV27 with TRBJ1-5; 7 nucleotides agree with TRBD1. This CDR3 has 15 residues. V gave up 7 bases and J gave up 6 bases; unmatched junction bases: 12. Germline CDR1 and CDR2: MNHEY and SMNVEV (reference sequence). Here the CDR3 reads CASMVLGGSTQPQHF. Written as DNA, the CDR3 is TGTGCCAGCATGGTCCTAGGGGGCTCGACTCAGCCCCAGCATTTT.

This clonotype appeared many times. This beta chain came through as a stray read in a library set up for alpha chains, and its size says little. V gene TRBV4-1 combines with J gene TRBJ2-1, with D perhaps matching TRBD2 (5 bases). The CDR3 totals 16 residues. Trimming shortened V by 0 bases and J by 5 bases, and 14 bases separated the two germline ends. Germline V CDR1 and CDR2: MGHRA, YSYEKL. DNA of the CDR3: TGCGCCAGCAGCCAAGACAGGACTGGGCGGGACAATGAGCAGTTCTTC. Translated: CASSQDRTGRDNEQFF.

This clonotype is medium-sized within its sample. This beta chain came through as a stray read in a library set up for alpha chains, and its size says little. The chain uses TRBV20-1 and TRBJ1-2; 10 bases are shared with TRBD1. J gave up 2 bases and V 3 bases, and 3 bases lay outside the gene matches. The germline gives CDR1 DFQATT, CDR2 SNEGSKA (reference sequence). The CDR3 is made up of 14 amino acids. This chain's CDR3 is CSARDRGKNYGYTF. Here the CDR3 DNA reads TGCAGTGCTAGGGACAGGGGGAAAAACTATGGCTACACCTTC.

This clonotype was detected a few times. The library was prepared for alpha chains; this beta chain is a stray read, so its frequency means little. The chain carries TRBV5-1 and TRBJ1-1; possibly TRBD1 for D (5 bases). V gave up 1 base and J gave up 1 base, with 5 bases separating them. The length of the CDR3 is 13 residues. Germline CDR1 and CDR2: SGHRS and YFSETQ. The CDR3 DNA sequence: TGCGCCAGCAGCTTGACAGGGAACACTGAAGCTTTCTTT. Translation: CASSLTGNTEAFF.

This clonotype is medium-sized. This beta chain represents an off-target read in a library built for alpha chains; its size is of limited meaning. V and J are TRBV20-1 and TRBJ2-2, with D possibly TRBD2 on 5 matching bases. The CDR3 consists of 16 residues. Germline lookup yields CDR1 DFQATT and CDR2 SNEGSKA (reference sequence). Trimming removed 2 bases at V and 5 bases at J, with 18 bases between. The DNA for the CDR3 is TGCAGTGCTAGAAAGAGGGCTAGCCCCGTTACCGGGGAGCTGTTTTTT. Translated, it gives CSARKRASPVTGELFF.

This clonotype was seen at least ten times. This beta chain was picked up by a library intended for alpha chains and is off target, so its count carries little meaning. The CDR3 spells CASSLREYGYTF. As DNA, the CDR3 is TGTGCCAGCAGCTTACGGGAATATGGCTACACCTTC. The rearrangement uses TRBV11-3 and TRBJ1-2, with D uncertain. The CDR3 length is 12 residues. Trimming took off 2 bases at V and 5 bases at J, with 6 bases between the two ends. CDR1 is SGHNT and CDR2 is YENEEA in the germline V gene.

Turning to this clonotype: In a library made to pick up alpha chains, this beta chain is a stray read with a size that means little. This rearrangement joins TRBV5-4 to TRBJ1-1; tentative D call: TRBD1 (6 bases). Germline lookup yields CDR1 SGHNT and CDR2 YYREEE (reference sequence). This CDR3 comprises 17 residues. Deletions cut 2 bases from V and 1 base from J, with 18 bases between. CDR3: CASSFWGASPANTEAFF. The CDR3 region has the DNA TGTGCCAGCAGCTTTTGGGGGGCCTCACCGGCGAACACTGAAGCTTTCTTT.

The table lists this clonotype with many counts. Because the library targeted alpha chains, this beta chain is an off-target read whose size means little. The rearrangement uses TRBV10-3 and TRBJ1-6; D gene unclear. Germline assignment: CDR1 ENHRY and CDR2 SYGVKD. This CDR3 has 15 residues. Between the trimmed V and J ends, which lost 2 bases and 6 bases, there was a span of 11 bases. The CDR3 spells CAISETRASNSPLHF. CDR3 nucleotides: TGTGCCATCAGTGAGACCCGGGCCTCTAATTCACCCCTCCACTTT.

This clonotype was seen at least ten times. This beta chain lies outside the target of a library built for alpha chains; its clone size means little. V gene TRBV5-1 combines with J gene TRBJ1-1; D not certain. The germline gives CDR1 SGHRS, CDR2 YFSETQ. Trimming stripped 4 bases from V and 4 bases from J, with 17 bases between. This CDR3 region has 15 residues. CDR3 region: CASSPGPNQPTEAFF. The DNA for the CDR3 is TGCGCCAGCAGCCCGGGCCCTAATCAACCCACTGAAGCTTTCTTT.